This T cell receptor (beta chain) was sequenced for a study of T cells in Graves' hyperthyroidism and ophthalmopathy. Study background: Upon initial diagnosis and before any treatment, peripheral blood was collected.

Researchers defined stable Graves' hyperthyroidism as no ophthalmopathy progression within 18 months. With a duration under 2 months, the hyperthyroidism was newly diagnosed in patients aged 18 to 65. Isolation of PBMCs was performed on roughly 9 ml fresh peripheral blood. The source material, RNA transcripts, was used to amplify TCR beta CDR3 regions. When the TCR CDR3 underwent first-round RT-PCR, the HTBI primer set was used. From the multiplex PCR reads, TCRdb called clonotypes with MiXCR, one entry per CDR3 protein. The table has over 700,000 distinct CDR3 sequences, roughly 40% seen once. This clonotype was recorded at least ten times. The sequenced material came from blood. The sequence was obtained from a man aged 18 to 29 with Graves' hyperthyroidism.

The CDR3 DNA is TGCAGTGCAGCTGGACAAAACTATGGCTACACCTTC. Translation gives CSAAGQNYGYTF. The rearrangement links TRBV20-1 to TRBJ1-2; a possible D gene is TRBD1 (5 bases). V dropped 6 bases and J dropped 2 bases, with 10 bases sitting between them. The CDR3 is 12 residues long. The germline CDR1 and CDR2 sequences are DFQATT and SNEGSKA (reference sequence).